The entry below gives a single T cell receptor beta chain sequence along with its context. Profiled with immunoSEQ multiplex PCR; TCRdb holds only in-frame clones, not every one. The sample lists under 25,000 clones; roughly 80% were seen once. The data originate from a study of blood T cell repertoires in COVID-19. On the study more broadly: From the United States, Italy and Spain came samples of acute and convalescent COVID-19. Sources were T cells, B-cell-depleted T cells, or PBMCs; the material itself was cDNA or gDNA.

J gave up 5 bases and V 3 bases, and 9 bases lay outside the gene matches. The CDR3 totals 16 residues. Germline CDR1 is LGHNA and CDR2 is YNFKEQ. The sequenced material came from peripheral blood. This chain links TRBV4-2 with TRBJ2-2, with TRBD2 matching over 7 bases. This sequence originates from a woman over 75 with acute or convalescent COVID-19. The CDR3 coding sequence is TGTGCCAGCAGCCAGGCCTGGGACTACTCAACCGGGGAGCTGTTTTTT. Translating it yields CASSQAWDYSTGELFF.